The rows below give T cell receptor beta chains drawn from one sample of a study of blood T cell repertoires in COVID-19. The data were produced by immunoSEQ multiplex PCR, yet TCRdb's version contains in-frame clones alone and is incomplete. In the table there are about 380,000 clones, roughly 89% of which are singletons. Sequencing used peripheral blood. The receptors originated from a man aged 18 to 29 with active or convalescent COVID-19. Each CDR3 is given with its conserved first and last residue. D genes are given only for firm matches. Only some rows state a clone size, as once, few, many or a class for expanded clones.

V,J,D,size,length,DNA,CDR3
TRBV4-1,TRBJ1-1,.,once,15,TGCGCCAGCAGCCAAGGGCCAGGGGATGGGACTGAAGCTTTCTTT,CASSQGPGDGTEAFF
TRBV11-2,TRBJ2-1,TRBD1,few,15,TGTGCCAGCAACTTTCGGACAGGGGGGAAAAATGAGCAGTTCTTC,CASNFRTGGKNEQFF
TRBV5-1,TRBJ2-5,TRBD2,.,16,TGCGCCAGCAGCTTGACGGGGGACTACCCGGGCGAGACCCAGTACTTC,CASSLTGDYPGETQYF
TRBV6-5,TRBJ2-7,TRBD2,.,15,TGTGCCAGCAGTTACTCGGGTAGCGGGAACTACGAGCAGTACTTC,CASSYSGSGNYEQYF
TRBV27,TRBJ2-7,.,.,15,TGTGCCAGCAGTTTAGGGATTGGGGCGGATTACGAGCAGTACTTC,CASSLGIGADYEQYF
TRBV5-5,TRBJ1-1,.,.,14,TGTGCCAGCAGCCCGGGGCAGGGGTACACTGAAGCTTTCTTT,CASSPGQGYTEAFF
TRBV5-6,TRBJ1-5,.,few,14,TGTGCCAGCAGGCGACGGGTGGGTAATCAGCCCCAGCATTTT,CASRRRVGNQPQHF
TRBV3-1/TRBV3-2,TRBJ2-7,TRBD1,.,17,TGTGCCAGCAGCCAAAAAACCGGGACAGGGATTCCCTACGAGCAGTACTTC,CASSQKTGTGIPYEQYF
TRBV7-9,TRBJ2-2,TRBD1,.,18,TGTGCCAGCAGCTTCCCCCCCTCGGTGGGACAGGGAACCGGGGAGCTGTTTTTT,CASSFPPSVGQGTGELFF
TRBV19,TRBJ1-1,.,.,13,TGTGCCAGTAGTAATATGATCGGGACTGAAGCTTTCTTT,CASSNMIGTEAFF
TRBV10-3,TRBJ1-2,TRBD1,.,16,TGTGCCATCAGTGAGTCGGATGGCAGGGGGCGGGTTGGCTACACCTTC,CAISESDGRGRVGYTF
TRBV30,TRBJ2-7,TRBD1,.,14,TGTGCCTGGCCCCCCGGGACAGTCTCCTACGAGCAGTACTTC,CAWPPGTVSYEQYF
TRBV18,TRBJ2-5,TRBD2,.,16,TGTGCCAGCTCACCACGGGGACTAGCGGGACCAGAGACCCAGTACTTC,CASSPRGLAGPETQYF
TRBV28,TRBJ2-1,TRBD2,.,16,TGTGCCAGCAGTAGATGGACTAGCGGGGGGTACAATGAGCAGTTCTTC,CASSRWTSGGYNEQFF
TRBV7-9,TRBJ1-1,.,.,13,TGTGCCAGCCGGGAGGGGTTGAACACTGAAGCTTTCTTT,CASREGLNTEAFF
TRBV7-8,TRBJ1-5,.,.,16,TGTGCCAGCAGTGGATCGGGGGGCTATAGCAATCAGCCCCAGCATTTT,CASSGSGGYSNQPQHF
TRBV28,TRBJ1-1,TRBD1,.,17,TGTGCCAGCAGTTTAGGGGGTCTATACAGGGGGCGCACTGAAGCTTTCTTT,CASSLGGLYRGRTEAFF
TRBV9,TRBJ2-2,TRBD1,.,16,TGTGCCAGCAGCGTAGGTCCAGGGGGTGTTACCGGGGAGCTGTTTTTT,CASSVGPGGVTGELFF
TRBV28,TRBJ2-1,TRBD2,.,15,TGTGCCAGCAGGACTAGCGGGGGTCACTACAATGAGCAGTTCTTC,CASRTSGGHYNEQFF
TRBV4-3,TRBJ2-7,TRBD1,.,17,TGCGCCAGCAGCCACAGTGGGACGGGACAGGGATTCTACGAGCAGTACTTC,CASSHSGTGQGFYEQYF
TRBV27,TRBJ2-7,.,.,15,TGTGCCAGTAGAAATACGGGACGGGGGACCTACGAGCAGTACTTC,CASRNTGRGTYEQYF
TRBV9,TRBJ1-1,.,.,14,TGTGCCAGCAGCGTCAGGGGTCTGAACACTGAAGCTTTCTTT,CASSVRGLNTEAFF
TRBV28,TRBJ2-7,.,few,15,TGTGCCAGCACCCTGGGGGGGACATCCGCCTACGAGCAGTACTTC,CASTLGGTSAYEQYF
TRBV7-9,TRBJ1-2,.,.,14,TGTGCCAGCAGCCGCGATCGGCCTCCGGGTGGCTACACCTTC,CASSRDRPPGGYTF
TRBV3-1/TRBV3-2,TRBJ1-5,.,.,14,TGTGCCAGCAGCCAAAAGACAGATCATCAGCCCCAGCATTTT,CASSQKTDHQPQHF
TRBV7-8,TRBJ1-2,TRBD1,.,14,TGTGCCAGCAGCTTAAGCGGGACAGGCGGTGGCTACACCTTC,CASSLSGTGGGYTF
TRBV5-1,TRBJ2-3,TRBD1,.,14,TGCGCCAGCAGCTTGGACAGGGGGGCAGATACGCAGTATTTT,CASSLDRGADTQYF
TRBV28,TRBJ2-7,.,.,11,TGTGCCAGCAGTGCCCCAGACGAGCAGTACTTC,CASSAPDEQYF
TRBV25-1,TRBJ1-4,.,.,16,TGTGCCAGCAGTGATTCTCGGACAGCTCGTGAGGAAAAACTGTTTTTT,CASSDSRTAREEKLFF
TRBV18,TRBJ1-3,TRBD1,.,18,TGTGCCAGCTCACCGGGTCCCCCACGGACAGGTAGAGGAAACACCATATATTTT,CASSPGPPRTGRGNTIYF
TRBV28,TRBJ1-1,TRBD1,.,14,TGTGCCAGCAGTCCGGGACAGGTGAACACTGAAGCTTTCTTT,CASSPGQVNTEAFF
TRBV6-5,TRBJ2-1,.,.,16,TGTGCCAGCAGTTACTCGTTTCTCGGCTCCTACAATGAGCAGTTCTTC,CASSYSFLGSYNEQFF
TRBV6-5,TRBJ2-3,TRBD2,.,15,TGTGCCAGCAGACTAGCGGGATCTAGCACAGATACGCAGTATTTT,CASRLAGSSTDTQYF
TRBV28,TRBJ1-5,TRBD1,few,15,TGTGCCAGCGTTGGTGAGGGGGCACGCAATCAGCCCCAGCATTTT,CASVGEGARNQPQHF
TRBV28,TRBJ1-1,.,.,13,TGTGCCAGCAGTGGACGCCCGGAGGCTGAAGCTTTCTTT,CASSGRPEAEAFF
TRBV19,TRBJ1-5,.,.,14,TGTGCCAGTAGGGAGCAGGGGAGCAATCAGCCCCAGCATTTT,CASREQGSNQPQHF
TRBV6-2/TRBV6-3,TRBJ2-7,.,.,14,TGTGCCAGCAGCGCCCGGGGTAGTAGGTACGAGCAGTACTTC,CASSARGSRYEQYF
TRBV28,TRBJ2-1,TRBD2,.,17,TGTGCCAGCAGTCTAAGATCAGCTGGCGGGGGGGCAGGAGAGCAGTTCTTC,CASSLRSAGGGAGEQFF
TRBV12-3/TRBV12-4,TRBJ2-3,.,.,13,TGTGCCAGCAGTCCTCAGGGGACCCTGGATCGGTATTTT,CASSPQGTLDRYF
TRBV27,TRBJ1-1,TRBD1,.,14,TGTGCCAGCAGTCGAACAGGGGTCTTTACTGAAGCTTTCTTT,CASSRTGVFTEAFF
TRBV27,TRBJ1-6,TRBD1,.,15,TGTGCCAGCAGTCCCGGGACAGCTTATAATTCACCCCTCCACTTT,CASSPGTAYNSPLHF
TRBV7-7,TRBJ2-5,TRBD2,.,15,TGTGCTAGCAGCATAGGGACTAGCCGGGCGGAGACCCAGTACTTC,CASSIGTSRAETQYF
TRBV7-2,TRBJ2-1,TRBD1,.,15,TGTGCCAGCAGTCTCCGGACAGGGACCTACAATGAGCAGTTCTTC,CASSLRTGTYNEQFF
TRBV7-3,TRBJ2-7,.,.,13,TGTGCCAGCAGCGCGGGACTTTCCTACGAGCAGTACTTC,CASSAGLSYEQYF
TRBV3-1/TRBV3-2,TRBJ2-7,TRBD1,.,14,TGTGCCAGCAGCCAAGTACGACAGGGCTACGAGCAGTACTTC,CASSQVRQGYEQYF
TRBV19,TRBJ1-1,.,.,12,TGTGCCAGTAGTATCGGGGGAGCTGAAGCTTTCTTT,CASSIGGAEAFF
TRBV28,TRBJ1-5,.,.,15,TGTGCCAGCAGTTTCCCGACAGGTTCACCGCAGCCCCAGCATTTT,CASSFPTGSPQPQHF
TRBV6-5,TRBJ2-5,.,.,13,TGTGCCAGCAGTCGCGGGGCCCAAGAGACCCAGTACTTC,CASSRGAQETQYF
TRBV4-2,TRBJ2-7,.,.,15,TGTGCCAGCAGCCAAGACCTGGGACTCCTATCAAGTCAGTACTTC,CASSQDLGLLSSQYF
TRBV4-3,TRBJ2-1,TRBD2,.,16,TGCGCCAGCAGCCTCGATGGGACTAGCGGAAACAATGAGCAGTTCTTC,CASSLDGTSGNNEQFF